This T cell receptor beta chain is from a study of blood T cell repertoires in COVID-19. Study-wide background: Sites in the United States, Italy and Spain provided acute and convalescent COVID-19 samples. Sources were T cells, B-cell-depleted T cells, or PBMCs; the material itself was cDNA or gDNA.

In the original processing: How many nucleated cells were present was estimated from reference gene primer amplification. Assay used: immunoSEQ multiplex PCR; TCRdb lists only in-frame clones, some missing. V, J and clone size are taken as reported in that table, and D and trimming were inferred from the DNA itself. The sample has some 200,000 clones; 65% to 90% are singletons. Material for sequencing was peripheral blood. The source is a middle-aged woman who had recovered from COVID-19.

In DNA, the CDR3 is TGTGCCAGCAGTTGGGGACAGGGTAATCAGCCCCAGCATTTT. Translating it yields CASSWGQGNQPQHF. The chain links TRBV6-5 to TRBJ1-5; 9 bases align to TRBD1. CDR3 size: 14 residues. With V trimmed by 4 bases and J by 4 bases, 2 bases remained unmatched. Germline V gene data show CDR1 as MNHEY and CDR2 as SVGAGI.